These 2 T cell receptor beta chains originate from one sample sequenced in a study of technical replicates of blood from several donors. Produced via immunoSEQ multiplex PCR; TCRdb's table is partial and in-frame only. The profile covers about 74,000 clones, with 95% appearing a single time and 0.2% to 0.3% taken by the ten largest. Sequencing used T cells isolated from PBMCs. The receptor source for this set is a human donor in good health.

This rearrangement joins TRBV9 to TRBJ2-3; maybe TRBD2 (5 bases). Germline CDR1 reads SGDLS; CDR2 reads YYNGEE. The CDR3 runs to 15 residues. V was clipped by 6 bases and J by 3 bases, with 17 bases between them. CDR3: CASTKPHAGTDTQYF. Written as DNA, the CDR3 is TGTGCCAGCACCAAACCACACGCGGGTACAGATACGCAGTATTTT.

The V call is TRBV5-1, the J call TRBJ2-7; TRBD2 agrees at 13 bases. Per the germline V gene, CDR1 is SGHRS and CDR2 is YFSETQ. The CDR3 runs to 15 residues. Trimming cost V 0 bases and J 3 bases; bases outside gene matches: 0. The CDR3 region has the DNA TGCGCCAGCAGCTTGGGGACTAGCGGGGGCTACGAGCAGTACTTC. Translating gives CASSLGTSGGYEQYF.